The rows below give T cell receptor beta chains drawn from one sample of a study of CD8 T cells in ankylosing spondylitis. Via MiXCR, TCRdb re-called the 5' RACE reads, giving one row per CDR3 protein. The table lists approximately 210,000 distinct CDR3 sequences, 9.5% to 15% of them singletons. Material: blood, either unsorted or a sorted T cell fraction (not recorded which). The receptors here all came from a male donor with ankylosing spondylitis or in good health (not recorded which). The CDR3 runs from the conserved cysteine through the conserved F or W. A D gene is named only where the DNA matches it firmly. Expanded clones get a size class; other rows say once, few or many, or leave the size out.

many	14	TRBV5-1	TRBD1	TRBJ2-5	TGCGCCAGCAGCCCCGGACAGGGAATGGAGACCCAGTACTTC	CASSPGQGMETQYF
few	13	TRBV6-5	-	TRBJ2-5	TGTGCCAGCCTTACTGACGGTCCAGAGACCCAGTACTTC	CASLTDGPETQYF
-	16	TRBV3-1	-	TRBJ2-7	TGTGCCAGCAGCAAATTGGGGCCAGGAAGGTTGTCCGAGCAGTACTTC	CASSKLGPGRLSEQYF
many	15	TRBV27	TRBD1	TRBJ2-1	TGTGCCAGCAGTTACCCCGGGACAGGGATTAATGAGCAGTTCTTC	CASSYPGTGINEQFF
few	14	TRBV4-1	-	TRBJ2-1	TGCGCCAGCAGCCAAGAGGGCCTGCTCCATGAGCAGTTCTTC	CASSQEGLLHEQFF
-	20	TRBV3-1	-	TRBJ2-1	TGTGCCAGCAGCCATGAGTTGGGGCATCCAGGCAGGGCAAACTACAATGAGCAGTTCTTC	CASSHELGHPGRANYNEQFF
few	12	TRBV20-1	TRBD1	TRBJ2-5	TGCAGTGCTGGGGACAGCCCCCAGTCCCAGTACTTC	CSAGDSPQSQYF
many	15	TRBV11-2	TRBD2	TRBJ2-5	TGTGCCAGCAGTTACGGACTAGCGGAGGGGGAGACCCAGTACTTC	CASSYGLAEGETQYF
few	16	TRBV12-3/TRBV12-4	-	TRBJ1-2	TGTGCCAGCAGTGGGGAAGGGGGAGGGGTCGACTATGGCTACACCTTC	CASSGEGGGVDYGYTF
few	17	TRBV7-2	TRBD2	TRBJ2-3	TGTGCCAGCAGCTTACCGCTAGCGGGAGAAATTGAGGATACGCAGTATTTT	CASSLPLAGEIEDTQYF
few	14	TRBV4-1	-	TRBJ2-7	TGCGCCAGCAGCCAACTAGGGATCTCCTACGAGCAGTACTTC	CASSQLGISYEQYF
-	16	TRBV12-5	TRBD1	TRBJ2-7	TGTGCTAGTGGTTCCTCCCAGACAGGGGCTTCCTACGAGCAGTACTTC	CASGSSQTGASYEQYF
few	14	TRBV5-6	TRBD2	TRBJ2-7	TGTGCCAGCATCTTAGCGGGAGACCGCTACGAGCAGTACTTC	CASILAGDRYEQYF
few	13	TRBV6-5	-	TRBJ1-4	TGTGCCAGCAGTTACAGGGACGATGAAAAACTGTTTTTT	CASSYRDDEKLFF
-	17	TRBV10-2	-	TRBJ1-6	TGCGCCAGCAGTGAGTCGGGGGTGAGCTCCTATAATTCACCCCTCCACTTT	CASSESGVSSYNSPLHF
-	15	TRBV4-1	-	TRBJ1-5	TGCGCCAGCAGCCAAGAGGAGATGGGCGGTCAGCCCCAGCATTTT	CASSQEEMGGQPQHF
-	15	TRBV3-1	TRBD2	TRBJ2-7	TGTGCCAGCAGCCAAGTGACTAGCGGGAGGGCCGTGGGGTACTTC	CASSQVTSGRAVGYF
-	18	TRBV6-5	TRBD2	TRBJ2-5	TGTGCCAGCAGTTACCGCAACTGGGGCGGGAGCGGTCGGGAGACCCAGTACTTC	CASSYRNWGGSGRETQYF
few	13	TRBV10-3	-	TRBJ1-4	TGTGCCATCAGATCCCAGGGTGGTGAAAAACTGTTTTTT	CAIRSQGGEKLFF
few	17	TRBV27	TRBD2	TRBJ2-3	TGTGCCAGCAGCTCGACACTTATCGGGGGGGCAGCAGATACGCAGTATTTT	CASSSTLIGGAADTQYF
-	14	TRBV11-2	TRBD1	TRBJ2-1	TGTGCCAGCCGACAGGGGGCGCGGGGAGCTGAGCAGTTCTTC	CASRQGARGAEQFF
few	16	TRBV13	-	TRBJ1-4	TGTGCCAGCAGCACGAGACAGGCCTCGTCTAATGAAAAACTGTTTTTT	CASSTRQASSNEKLFF
few	13	TRBV29-1	-	TRBJ2-1	TGCAGCGTCGTAGTCCGCTACTACAATGAGCAGTTCTTC	CSVVVRYYNEQFF
-	17	TRBV10-1	-	TRBJ2-7	TGCGCCAGCAGTGATCAGGGAACCCTCCTTGGATCCTACGAGCAGTACTTC	CASSDQGTLLGSYEQYF